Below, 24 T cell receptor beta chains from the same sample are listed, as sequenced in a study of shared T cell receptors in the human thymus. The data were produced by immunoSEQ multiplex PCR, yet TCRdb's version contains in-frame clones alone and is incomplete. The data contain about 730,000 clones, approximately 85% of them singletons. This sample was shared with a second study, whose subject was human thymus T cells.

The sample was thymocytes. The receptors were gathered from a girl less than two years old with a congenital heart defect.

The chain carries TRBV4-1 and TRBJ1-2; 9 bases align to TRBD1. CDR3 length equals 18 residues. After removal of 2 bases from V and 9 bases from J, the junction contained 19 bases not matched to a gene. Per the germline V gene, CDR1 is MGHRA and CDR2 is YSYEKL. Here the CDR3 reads CASSQSGKPDRGKDSYTF. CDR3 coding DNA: TGCGCCAGCAGCCAATCAGGTAAACCGGACAGGGGTAAAGATAGCTACACCTTC.

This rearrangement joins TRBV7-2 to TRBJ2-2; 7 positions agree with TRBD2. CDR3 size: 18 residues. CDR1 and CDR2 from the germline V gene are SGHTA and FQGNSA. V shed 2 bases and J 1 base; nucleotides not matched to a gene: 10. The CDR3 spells CASSLNRALAGNTGELFF. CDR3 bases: TGTGCCAGCAGCTTAAATAGAGCTTTAGCGGGGAACACCGGGGAGCTGTTTTTT. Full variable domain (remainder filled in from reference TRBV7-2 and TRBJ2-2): GAGVSQSPSNKVTEKGKDVELRCDPISGHTALYWYRQSLGQGLEFLIYFQGNSAPDKSGLPSDRFSAERTGGSVSTLTIQRTQQEDSAVYLCASSLNRALAGNTGELFFGEGSRLTVL.

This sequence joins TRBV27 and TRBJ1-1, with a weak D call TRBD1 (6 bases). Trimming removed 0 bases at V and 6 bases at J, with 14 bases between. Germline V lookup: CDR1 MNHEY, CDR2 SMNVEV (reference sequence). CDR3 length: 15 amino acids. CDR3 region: CASSLSRGSKSEAFF. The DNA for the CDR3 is TGTGCCAGCAGTTTATCCAGGGGATCCAAGTCTGAAGCTTTCTTT.

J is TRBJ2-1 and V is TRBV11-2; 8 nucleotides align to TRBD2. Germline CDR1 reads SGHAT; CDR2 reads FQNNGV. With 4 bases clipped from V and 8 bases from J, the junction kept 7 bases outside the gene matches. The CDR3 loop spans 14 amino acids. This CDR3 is CASSSGLVTYEQFF. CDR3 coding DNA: TGTGCCAGCAGCTCGGGACTAGTAACATATGAGCAGTTCTTC.

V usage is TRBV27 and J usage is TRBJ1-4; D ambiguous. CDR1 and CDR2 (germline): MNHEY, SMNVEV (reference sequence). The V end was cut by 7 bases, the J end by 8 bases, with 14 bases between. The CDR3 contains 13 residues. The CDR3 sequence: CASTIFGSEKLFF. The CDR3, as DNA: TGTGCCAGCACCATTTTTGGGAGCGAAAAACTGTTTTTT.

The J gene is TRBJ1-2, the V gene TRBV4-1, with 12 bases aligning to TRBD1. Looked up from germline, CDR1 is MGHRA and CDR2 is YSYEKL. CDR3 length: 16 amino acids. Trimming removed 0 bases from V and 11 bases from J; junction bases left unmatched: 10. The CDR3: CASSQDSEGTGGTYTF. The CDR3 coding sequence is TGCGCCAGCAGCCAAGATTCCGAAGGGACAGGGGGCACGTACACCTTC.

The CDR3 region is CASSPNDSGTPSGNTIYF. The CDR3 DNA follows: TGTGCCAGCAGCCCGAACGATAGTGGGACTCCCTCTGGAAACACCATATATTTT. V usage is TRBV7-9 and J usage is TRBJ1-3; TRBD1 might be the D (5 bases). The CDR3 runs 18 residues. V lost 5 bases, J lost 0 bases, and 20 bases lay in between. Looked up from germline, CDR1 is SEHNR and CDR2 is FQNEAQ (reference sequence).

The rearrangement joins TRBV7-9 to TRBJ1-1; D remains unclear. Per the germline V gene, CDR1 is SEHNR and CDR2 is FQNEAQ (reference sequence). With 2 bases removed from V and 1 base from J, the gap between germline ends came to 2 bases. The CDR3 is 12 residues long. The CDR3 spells CASSLQNTEAFF. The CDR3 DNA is TGTGCCAGCAGCTTACAGAACACTGAAGCTTTCTTT.

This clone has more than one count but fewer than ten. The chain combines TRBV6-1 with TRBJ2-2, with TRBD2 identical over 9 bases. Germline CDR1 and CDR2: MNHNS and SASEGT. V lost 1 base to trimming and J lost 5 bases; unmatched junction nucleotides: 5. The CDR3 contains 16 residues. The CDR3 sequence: CASSEGLLAGTGELFF. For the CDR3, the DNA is TGTGCCAGCAGTGAAGGTCTCCTAGCGGGGACCGGGGAGCTGTTTTTT.

CDR3 protein: CASSSGRGVMNTEAFF. CDR3 nucleotides: TGTGCCAGCAGCTCAGGACGCGGGGTTATGAACACTGAAGCTTTCTTT. The chain recombines TRBV7-9 with TRBJ1-1; the D is unclear. Germline CDR1 reads SEHNR; CDR2 reads FQNEAQ (reference sequence). The germline V and J ends were trimmed by 4 bases and 0 bases, with 15 bases remaining between them. This CDR3 has 16 residues.

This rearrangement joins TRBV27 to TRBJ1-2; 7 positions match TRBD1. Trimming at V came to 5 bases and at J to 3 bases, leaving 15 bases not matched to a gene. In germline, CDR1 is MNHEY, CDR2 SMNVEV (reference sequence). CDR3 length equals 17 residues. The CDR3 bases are TGTGCCAGCAGTCCCTCTCTTGAGAGACAGGGTGACTATGGCTACACCTTC. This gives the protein CASSPSLERQGDYGYTF.

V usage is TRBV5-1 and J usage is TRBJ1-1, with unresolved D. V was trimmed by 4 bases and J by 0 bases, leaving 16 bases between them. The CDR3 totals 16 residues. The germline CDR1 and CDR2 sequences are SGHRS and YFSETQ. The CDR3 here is CASSPIISRVNTEAFF. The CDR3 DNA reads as TGCGCCAGCAGCCCAATCATCTCTCGGGTGAACACTGAAGCTTTCTTT. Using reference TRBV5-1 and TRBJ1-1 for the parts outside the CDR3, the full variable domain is KAGVTQTPRYLIKTRGQQVTLSCSPISGHRSVSWYQQTPGQGLQFLFEYFSETQRNKGNFPGRFSGRQFSNSRSEMNVSTLELGDSALYLCASSPIISRVNTEAFFGQGTRLTVV.

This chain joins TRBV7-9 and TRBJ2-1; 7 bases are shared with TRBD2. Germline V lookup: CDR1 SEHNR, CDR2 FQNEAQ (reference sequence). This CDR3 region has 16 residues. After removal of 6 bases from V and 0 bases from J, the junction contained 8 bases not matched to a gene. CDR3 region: CASSLKAGNSYNEQFF. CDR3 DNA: TGTGCCAGCAGTCTTAAAGCGGGGAACTCCTACAATGAGCAGTTCTTC.

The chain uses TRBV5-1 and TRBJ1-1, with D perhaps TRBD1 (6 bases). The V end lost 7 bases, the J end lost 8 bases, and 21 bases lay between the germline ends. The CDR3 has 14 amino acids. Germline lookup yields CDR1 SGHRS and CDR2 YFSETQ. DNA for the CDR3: TGCGCCAGCGGCCCTTACAGGGACGCTACAGAAGCTTTCTTT. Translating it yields CASGPYRDATEAFF.

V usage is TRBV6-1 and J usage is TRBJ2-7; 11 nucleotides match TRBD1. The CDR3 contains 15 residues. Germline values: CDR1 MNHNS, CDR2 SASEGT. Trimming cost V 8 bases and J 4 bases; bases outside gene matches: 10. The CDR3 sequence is CASGGFRDRGYEQYF. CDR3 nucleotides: TGTGCCAGCGGTGGTTTTCGGGACAGGGGGTACGAGCAGTACTTC.

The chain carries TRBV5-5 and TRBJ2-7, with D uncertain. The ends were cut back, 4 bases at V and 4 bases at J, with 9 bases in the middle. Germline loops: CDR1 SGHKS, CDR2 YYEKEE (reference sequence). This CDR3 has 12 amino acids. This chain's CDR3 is CASSLYRYEQYF. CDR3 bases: TGTGCCAGCAGCCTCTACCGTTACGAGCAGTACTTC.

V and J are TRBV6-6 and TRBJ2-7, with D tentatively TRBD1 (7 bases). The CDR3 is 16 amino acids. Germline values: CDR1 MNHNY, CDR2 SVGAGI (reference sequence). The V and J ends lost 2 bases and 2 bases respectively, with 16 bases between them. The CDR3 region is CASSYVQGEAPYEQYF. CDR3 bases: TGTGCCAGCAGTTACGTTCAGGGGGAGGCCCCCTACGAGCAGTACTTC.

The CDR3 DNA follows: TGTGCCAGCAGCCCCAATCCAACCGGGACAGGGAACAATGAGCAGTTCTTC. Amino acids: CASSPNPTGTGNNEQFF. V is TRBV21-1 and J is TRBJ2-1; the table's D call, TRBD1, has no DNA check behind it. TRBV21-1 is recorded as a pseudogene. This CDR3 has 17 amino acids.

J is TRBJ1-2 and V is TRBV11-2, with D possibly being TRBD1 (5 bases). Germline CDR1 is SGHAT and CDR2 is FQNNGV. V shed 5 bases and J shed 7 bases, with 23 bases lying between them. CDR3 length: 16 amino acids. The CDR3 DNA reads TGTGCCAGCAGCCCCCAACCCCGGGGGAACGTGGGTGGCTACACCTTC. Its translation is CASSPQPRGNVGGYTF.

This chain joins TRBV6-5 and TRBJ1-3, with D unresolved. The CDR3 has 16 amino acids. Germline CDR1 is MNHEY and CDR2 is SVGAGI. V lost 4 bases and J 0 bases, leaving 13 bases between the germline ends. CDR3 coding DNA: TGTGCCAGCAGTTTCCTAGTTTCTGGCTCTGGAAACACCATATATTTT. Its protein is CASSFLVSGSGNTIYF.

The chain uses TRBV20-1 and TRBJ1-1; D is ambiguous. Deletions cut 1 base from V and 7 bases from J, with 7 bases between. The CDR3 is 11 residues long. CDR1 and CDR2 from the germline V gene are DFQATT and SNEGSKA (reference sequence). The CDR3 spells CSARVPGEAFF. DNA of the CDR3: TGCAGTGCTAGAGTGCCGGGTGAAGCTTTCTTT.

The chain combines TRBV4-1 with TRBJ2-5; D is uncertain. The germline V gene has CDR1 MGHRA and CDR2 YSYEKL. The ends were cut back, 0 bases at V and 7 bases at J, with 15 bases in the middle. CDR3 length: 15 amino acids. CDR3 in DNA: TGCGCCAGCAGCCAAGAATCCCCGACACTGGGGACCCAGTACTTC. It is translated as CASSQESPTLGTQYF.

The CDR3 sequence is CASSLSAPGGVFFLETQYF. As DNA, the CDR3 is TGTGCCAGCAGTTTATCCGCGCCCGGGGGGGTGTTCTTTTTAGAGACCCAGTACTTC. The rearrangement links TRBV27 to TRBJ2-5, with TRBD2 identical over 8 bases. Germline CDR1 and CDR2: MNHEY and SMNVEV (reference sequence). J lost 4 bases, V lost 0 bases, and 16 bases had no gene match. This CDR3 comprises 19 residues.

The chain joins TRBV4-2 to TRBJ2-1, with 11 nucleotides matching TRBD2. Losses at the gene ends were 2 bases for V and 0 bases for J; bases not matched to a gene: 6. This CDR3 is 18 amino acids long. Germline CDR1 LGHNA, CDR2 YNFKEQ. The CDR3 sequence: CASSQTLAGGSSYNEQFF. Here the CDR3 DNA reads TGTGCCAGCAGCCAAACCTTAGCGGGGGGGAGCTCCTACAATGAGCAGTTCTTC.